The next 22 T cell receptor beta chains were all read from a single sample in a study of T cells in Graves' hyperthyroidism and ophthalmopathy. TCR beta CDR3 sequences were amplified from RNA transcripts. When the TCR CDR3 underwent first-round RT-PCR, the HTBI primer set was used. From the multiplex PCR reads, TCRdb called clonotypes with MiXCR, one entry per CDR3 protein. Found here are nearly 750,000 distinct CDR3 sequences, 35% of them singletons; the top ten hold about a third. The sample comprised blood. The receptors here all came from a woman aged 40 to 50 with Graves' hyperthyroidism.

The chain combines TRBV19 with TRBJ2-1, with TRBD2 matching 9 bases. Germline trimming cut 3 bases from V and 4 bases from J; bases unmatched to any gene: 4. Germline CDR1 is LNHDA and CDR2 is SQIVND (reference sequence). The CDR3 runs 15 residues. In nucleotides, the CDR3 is TGTGCCAGTAGTATTGGGGCGGGAGGGTACAATGAGCAGTTCTTC. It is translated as CASSIGAGGYNEQFF.

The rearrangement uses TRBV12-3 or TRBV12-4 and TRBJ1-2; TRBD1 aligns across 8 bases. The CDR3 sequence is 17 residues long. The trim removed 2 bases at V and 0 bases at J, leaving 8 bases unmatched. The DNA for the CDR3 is TGTGCCAGCAGTTTATTTTTGACAGGGGATACTAACTATGGCTACACCTTC. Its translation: CASSLFLTGDTNYGYTF.

CDR3 sequence: CASSQDSVGRPYEQYF. The CDR3 nucleotides are TGCGCCAGCAGCCAAGACTCGGTGGGCCGGCCCTACGAGCAGTACTTC. This chain uses TRBV5-1 with TRBJ2-5; D remains ambiguous. The better agreement between TRBJ2-7 and the DNA end casts doubt on the J call. This CDR3 comprises 16 residues. The germline V gene has CDR1 SGHRS and CDR2 YFSETQ.

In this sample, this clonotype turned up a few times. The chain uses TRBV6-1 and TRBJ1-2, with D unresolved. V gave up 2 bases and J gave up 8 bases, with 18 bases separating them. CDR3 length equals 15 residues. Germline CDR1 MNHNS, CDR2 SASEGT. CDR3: CASSEPSGWAGGYTF. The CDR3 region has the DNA TGTGCCAGCAGTGAACCCTCCGGTTGGGCGGGGGGCTACACCTTC.

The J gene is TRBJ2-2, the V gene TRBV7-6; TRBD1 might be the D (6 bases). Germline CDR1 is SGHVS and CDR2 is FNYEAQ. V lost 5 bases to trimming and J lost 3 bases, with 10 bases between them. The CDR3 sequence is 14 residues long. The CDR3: CASSLGADTGELFF. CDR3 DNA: TGTGCCAGCAGCCTGGGGGCTGACACCGGGGAGCTGTTTTTT. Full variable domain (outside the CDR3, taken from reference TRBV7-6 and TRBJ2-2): GAGVSQSPRYKVTKRGQDVALRCDPISGHVSLYWYRQALGQGPEFLTYFNYEAQQDKSGLPNDRFSAERPEGSISTLTIQRTEQRDSAMYRCASSLGADTGELFFGEGSRLTVL.

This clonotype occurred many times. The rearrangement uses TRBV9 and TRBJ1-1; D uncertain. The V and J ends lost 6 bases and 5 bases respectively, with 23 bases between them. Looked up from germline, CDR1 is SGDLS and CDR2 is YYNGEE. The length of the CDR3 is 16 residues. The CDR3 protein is CASTRSGLASRTEAFF. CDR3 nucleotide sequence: TGTGCCAGCACGAGATCGGGCCTTGCGAGTAGAACTGAAGCTTTCTTT.

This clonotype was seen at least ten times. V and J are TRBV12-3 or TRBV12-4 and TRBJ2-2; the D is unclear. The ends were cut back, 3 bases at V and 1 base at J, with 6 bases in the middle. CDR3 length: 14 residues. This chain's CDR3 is CASSFGLNTGELFF. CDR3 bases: TGTGCCAGCAGTTTCGGCTTGAACACCGGGGAGCTGTTTTTT.

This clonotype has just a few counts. In DNA, the CDR3 is TGCAGCGACACACTGGGGTACACAGATACGCAGTATTTT. It encodes CSDTLGYTDTQYF. The chain recombines TRBV29-1 with TRBJ2-3; D is uncertain. This CDR3 has 13 residues. The ends were cut back, 7 bases at V and 2 bases at J, with 13 bases in the middle. The germline gives CDR1 SQVTM, CDR2 ANQGSEA.

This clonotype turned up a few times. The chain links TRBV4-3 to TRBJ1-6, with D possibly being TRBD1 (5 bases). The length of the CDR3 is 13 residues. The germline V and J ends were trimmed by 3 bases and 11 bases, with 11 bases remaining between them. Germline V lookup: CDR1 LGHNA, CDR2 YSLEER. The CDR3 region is CASSHRAPAPLHF. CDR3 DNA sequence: TGCGCCAGCAGCCACAGGGCTCCGGCACCCCTCCACTTT.

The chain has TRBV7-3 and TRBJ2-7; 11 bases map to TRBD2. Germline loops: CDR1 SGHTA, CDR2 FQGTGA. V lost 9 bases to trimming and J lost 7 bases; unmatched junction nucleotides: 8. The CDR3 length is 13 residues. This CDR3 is CASTSGSGDEQYF. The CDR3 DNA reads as TGTGCCAGTACTAGCGGGAGTGGCGATGAGCAGTACTTC.

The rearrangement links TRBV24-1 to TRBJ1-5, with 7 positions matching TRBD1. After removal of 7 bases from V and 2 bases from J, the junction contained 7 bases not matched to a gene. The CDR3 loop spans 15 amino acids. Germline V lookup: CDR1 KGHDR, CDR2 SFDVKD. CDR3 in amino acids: CATSPSRGGNQPQHF. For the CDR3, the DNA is TGTGCCACCAGCCCCTCCAGGGGGGGCAATCAGCCCCAGCATTTT.

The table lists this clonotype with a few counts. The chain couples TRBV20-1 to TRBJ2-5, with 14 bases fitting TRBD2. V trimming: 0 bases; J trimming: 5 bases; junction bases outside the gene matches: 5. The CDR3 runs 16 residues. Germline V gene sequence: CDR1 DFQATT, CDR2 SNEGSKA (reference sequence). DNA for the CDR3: TGCAGTGCTAGAGATCCCCGGACTAGCGGGGGGGAGACCCAGTACTTC. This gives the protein CSARDPRTSGGETQYF.

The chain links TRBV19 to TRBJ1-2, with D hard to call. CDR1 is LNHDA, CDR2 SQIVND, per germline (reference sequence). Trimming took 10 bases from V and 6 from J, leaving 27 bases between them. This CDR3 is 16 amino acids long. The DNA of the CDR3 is TGTGCCACCGCCGTGATGGGGTCGCGGCCGGAGGATGGCTACACCTTC. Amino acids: CATAVMGSRPEDGYTF.

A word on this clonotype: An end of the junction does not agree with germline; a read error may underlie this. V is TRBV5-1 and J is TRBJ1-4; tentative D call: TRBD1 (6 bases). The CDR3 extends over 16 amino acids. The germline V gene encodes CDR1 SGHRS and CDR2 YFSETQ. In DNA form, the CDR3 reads TGTGCCAGCAGCCCGGACAGTGGACCGACTAATGAAAAACTGTTTTTT. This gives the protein CASSPDSGPTNEKLFF. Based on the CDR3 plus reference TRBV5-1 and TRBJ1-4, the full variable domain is KAGVTQTPRYLIKTRGQQVTLSCSPISGHRSVSWYQQTPGQGLQFLFEYFSETQRNKGNFPGRFSGRQFSNSRSEMNVSTLELGDSALYLCASSPDSGPTNEKLFFGSGTQLSVL.

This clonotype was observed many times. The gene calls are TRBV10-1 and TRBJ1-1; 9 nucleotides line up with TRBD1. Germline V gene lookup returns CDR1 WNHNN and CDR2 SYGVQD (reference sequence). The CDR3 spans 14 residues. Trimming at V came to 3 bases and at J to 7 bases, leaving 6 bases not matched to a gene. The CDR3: CASSDRRQGVEAFF. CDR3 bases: TGCGCCAGCAGTGACCGCCGACAGGGGGTTGAAGCTTTCTTT.

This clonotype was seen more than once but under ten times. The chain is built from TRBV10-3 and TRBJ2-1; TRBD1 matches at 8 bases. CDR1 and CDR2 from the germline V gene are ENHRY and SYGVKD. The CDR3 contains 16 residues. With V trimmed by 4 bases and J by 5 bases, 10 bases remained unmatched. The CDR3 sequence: CAISGQGASDNNEQFF. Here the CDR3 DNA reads TGTGCCATCAGTGGCCAGGGGGCTTCGGATAACAATGAGCAGTTCTTC.

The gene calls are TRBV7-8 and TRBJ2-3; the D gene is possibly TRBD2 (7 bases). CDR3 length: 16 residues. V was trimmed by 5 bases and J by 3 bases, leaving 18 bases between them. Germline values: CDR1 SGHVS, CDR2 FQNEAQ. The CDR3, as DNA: TGTGCCAGCAGCCTTGAAGCGGGACACCTTACAGATACGCAGTATTTT. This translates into CASSLEAGHLTDTQYF. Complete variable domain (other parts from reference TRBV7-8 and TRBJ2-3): GAGVSQSPRYKVAKRGQDVALRCDPISGHVSLFWYQQALGQGPEFLTYFQNEAQLDKSGLPSDRFFAERPEGSVSTLKIQRTQQEDSAVYLCASSLEAGHLTDTQYFGPGTRLTVL.

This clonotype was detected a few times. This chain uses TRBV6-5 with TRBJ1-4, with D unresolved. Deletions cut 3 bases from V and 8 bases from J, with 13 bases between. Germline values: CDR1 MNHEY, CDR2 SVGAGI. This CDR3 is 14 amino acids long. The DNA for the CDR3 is TGTGCCAGCAGTTATGACGGTAACCGGGAAAAACTGTTTTTT. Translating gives CASSYDGNREKLFF.

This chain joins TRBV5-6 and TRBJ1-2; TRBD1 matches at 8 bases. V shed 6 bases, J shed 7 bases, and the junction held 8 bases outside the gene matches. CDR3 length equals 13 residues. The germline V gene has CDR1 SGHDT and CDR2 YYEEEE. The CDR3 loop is CASKIFRGLGYTF. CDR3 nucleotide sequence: TGTGCCAGCAAGATTTTCAGGGGGCTTGGCTACACCTTC. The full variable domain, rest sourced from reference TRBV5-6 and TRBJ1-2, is DAGVTQSPTHLIKTRGQQVTLRCSPKSGHDTVSWYQQALGQGPQFIFQYYEEEERQRGNFPDRFSGHQFPNYSSELNVNALLLGDSALYLCASKIFRGLGYTFGSGTRLTVV.

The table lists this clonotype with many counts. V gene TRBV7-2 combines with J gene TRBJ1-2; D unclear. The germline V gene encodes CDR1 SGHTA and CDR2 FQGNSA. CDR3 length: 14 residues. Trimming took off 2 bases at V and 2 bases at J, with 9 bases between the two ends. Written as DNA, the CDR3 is TGTGCCAGCAGCTTAAATCAGGCGAACTATGGCTACACCTTC. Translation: CASSLNQANYGYTF. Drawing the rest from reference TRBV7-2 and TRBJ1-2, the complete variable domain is GAGVSQSPSNKVTEKGKDVELRCDPISGHTALYWYRQSLGQGLEFLIYFQGNSAPDKSGLPSDRFSAERTGGSVSTLTIQRTQQEDSAVYLCASSLNQANYGYTFGSGTRLTVV.

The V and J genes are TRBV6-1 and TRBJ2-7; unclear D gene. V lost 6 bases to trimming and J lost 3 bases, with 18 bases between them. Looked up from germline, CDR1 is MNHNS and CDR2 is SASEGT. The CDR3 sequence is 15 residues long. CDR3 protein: CASSGRQAVLYEQYF. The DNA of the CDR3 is TGTGCCAGCAGCGGACGGCAGGCAGTCCTCTACGAGCAGTACTTC.

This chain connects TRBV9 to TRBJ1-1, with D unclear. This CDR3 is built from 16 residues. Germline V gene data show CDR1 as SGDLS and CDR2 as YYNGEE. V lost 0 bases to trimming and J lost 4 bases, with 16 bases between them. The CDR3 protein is CASSVGRHLPSTEAFF. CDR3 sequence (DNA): TGTGCCAGCAGCGTAGGTCGACATCTTCCGAGCACTGAAGCTTTCTTT.